Included here is one T cell receptor beta chain sequence, with context. CDR3 size: 14 residues. Trimming took off 6 bases at V and 3 bases at J, with 15 bases between the two ends. In germline, CDR1 is LNHDA, CDR2 SQIVND (reference sequence). This sample stems from a study of CD8 T cells in Susac syndrome. A quantity of about 0.5 to 1 ug RNA underwent reverse transcription using random hexamers. TCRdb independently ran MiXCR on the immunoSEQ multiplex PCR reads; one entry per CDR3 protein. The sample carries 150,000 to 200,000 distinct CDR3 sequences, just under 95% recorded once. Both CD4+ and CD8+ T cells were negatively isolated, and TEMRA cells underwent FACS enrichment.

This sequence joins TRBV19 and TRBJ2-7; D remains unclear. The sample comprised CD4+ T cells from PBMCs. The clonotype originates from a human donor in good health. For the CDR3, the DNA is TGTGCCAGTAGCCCCGAGACAACCTTCTACGAGCAGTACTTC. Translation gives CASSPETTFYEQYF.